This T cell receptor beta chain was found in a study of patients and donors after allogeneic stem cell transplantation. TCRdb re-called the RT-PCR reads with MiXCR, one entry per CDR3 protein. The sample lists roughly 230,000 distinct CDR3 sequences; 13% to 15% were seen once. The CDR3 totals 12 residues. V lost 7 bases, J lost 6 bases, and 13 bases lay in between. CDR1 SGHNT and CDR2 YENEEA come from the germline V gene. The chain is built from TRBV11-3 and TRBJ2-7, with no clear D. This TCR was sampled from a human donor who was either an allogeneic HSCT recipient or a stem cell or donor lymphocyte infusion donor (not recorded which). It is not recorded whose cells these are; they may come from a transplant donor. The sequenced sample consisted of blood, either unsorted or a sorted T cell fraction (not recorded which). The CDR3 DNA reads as TGTGCCAGCAACCGGTTGTCGGGCGAGCAGTACTTC. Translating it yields CASNRLSGEQYF.